This T cell receptor beta chain was profiled in a study of shared clonotypes between healthy human individuals. The length of the CDR3 is 14 residues. The germline V gene has CDR1 SGHTA and CDR2 FQGNSA. Trimming at V came to 3 bases and at J to 2 bases, leaving 4 bases not matched to a gene. Produced via immunoSEQ multiplex PCR; TCRdb's table is partial and in-frame only. This table has more than 550,000 clones, roughly 72% appearing once. The sequence derives from a woman in her 30s in good health. Sequenced input: memory CD4+ T cells sorted from blood. Indicated subset: CD45RA-negative fraction. This chain links TRBV7-2 with TRBJ2-7, with 7 bases lining up with TRBD2. The DNA for the CDR3 is TGTGCCAGCAGCTTTCTAGCGGCCCCCTACGAGCAGTACTTC. It translates to CASSFLAAPYEQYF.